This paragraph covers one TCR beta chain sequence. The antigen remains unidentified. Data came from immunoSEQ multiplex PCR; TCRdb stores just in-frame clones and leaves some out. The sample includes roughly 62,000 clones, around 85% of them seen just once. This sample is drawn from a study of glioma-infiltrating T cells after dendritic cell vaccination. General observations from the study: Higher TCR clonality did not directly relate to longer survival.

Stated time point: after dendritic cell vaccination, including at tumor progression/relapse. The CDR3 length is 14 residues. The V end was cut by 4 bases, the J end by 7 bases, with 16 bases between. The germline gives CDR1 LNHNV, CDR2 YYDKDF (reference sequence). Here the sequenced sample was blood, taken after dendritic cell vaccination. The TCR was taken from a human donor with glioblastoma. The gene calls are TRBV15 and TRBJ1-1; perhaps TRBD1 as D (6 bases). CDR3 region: CATSTRQVQNEAFF. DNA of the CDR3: TGTGCCACCAGCACGAGACAGGTACAGAATGAAGCTTTCTTT. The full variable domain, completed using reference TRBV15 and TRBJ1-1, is DAMVIQNPRYQVTQFGKPVTLSCSQTLNHNVMYWYQQKSSQAPKLLFHYYDKDFNNEADTPDNFQSRRPNTSFCFLDIRSPGLGDTAMYLCATSTRQVQNEAFFGQGTRLTVV.